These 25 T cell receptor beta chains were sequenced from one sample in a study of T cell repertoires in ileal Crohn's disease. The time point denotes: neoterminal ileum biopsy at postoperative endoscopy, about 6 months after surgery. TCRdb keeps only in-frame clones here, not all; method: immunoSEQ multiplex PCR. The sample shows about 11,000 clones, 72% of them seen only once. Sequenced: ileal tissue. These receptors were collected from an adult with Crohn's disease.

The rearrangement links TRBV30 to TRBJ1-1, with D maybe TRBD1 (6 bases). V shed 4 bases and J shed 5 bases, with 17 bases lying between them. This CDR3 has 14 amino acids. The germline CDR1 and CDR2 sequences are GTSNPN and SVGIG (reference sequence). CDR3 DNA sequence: TGTGCCTGGACTAAGCGGGGGGGCGGTACTGAAGCTTTCTTT. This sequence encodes CAWTKRGGGTEAFF. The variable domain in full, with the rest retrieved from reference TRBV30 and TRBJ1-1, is SQTIHQWPATLVQPVGSPLSLECTVEGTSNPNLYWYRQAAGRGLQLLFYSVGIGQISSEVPQNLSASRPQDRQFILSSKKLLLSDSGFYLCAWTKRGGGTEAFFGQGTRLTVV.

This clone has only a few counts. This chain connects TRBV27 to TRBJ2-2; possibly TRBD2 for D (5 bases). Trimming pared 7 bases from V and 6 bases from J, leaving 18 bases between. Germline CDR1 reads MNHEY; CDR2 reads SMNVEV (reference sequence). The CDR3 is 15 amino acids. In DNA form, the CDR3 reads TGTGCCAGCACCGCTAGCACCTATCTGGCCGGGGAGCTGTTTTTT. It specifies CASTASTYLAGELFF.

CDR3 protein: CASSRSMNTEAFF. DNA of the CDR3: TGCGCCAGCAGCAGGAGCATGAACACTGAAGCTTTCTTT. The rearrangement links TRBV4-3 to TRBJ1-1; D ambiguous. CDR1 is LGHNA and CDR2 is YSLEER in the germline V gene. This CDR3 region has 13 residues. V dropped 5 bases and J dropped 0 bases, with 7 bases sitting between them.

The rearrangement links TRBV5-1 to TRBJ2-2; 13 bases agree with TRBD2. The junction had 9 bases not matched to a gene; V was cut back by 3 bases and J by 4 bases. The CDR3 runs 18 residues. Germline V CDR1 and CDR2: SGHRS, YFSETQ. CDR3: CASSSQGLAGLGTGELFF. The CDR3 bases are TGCGCCAGCAGCTCCCAGGGACTAGCGGGATTGGGCACCGGGGAGCTGTTTTTT.

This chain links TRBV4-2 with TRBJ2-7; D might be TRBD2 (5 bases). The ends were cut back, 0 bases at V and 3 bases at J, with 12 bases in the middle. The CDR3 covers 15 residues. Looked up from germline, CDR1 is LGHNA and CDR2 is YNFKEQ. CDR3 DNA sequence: TGTGCCAGCAGCCAAGATTTGATAGCGAGCTACGAGCAGTACTTC. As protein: CASSQDLIASYEQYF.

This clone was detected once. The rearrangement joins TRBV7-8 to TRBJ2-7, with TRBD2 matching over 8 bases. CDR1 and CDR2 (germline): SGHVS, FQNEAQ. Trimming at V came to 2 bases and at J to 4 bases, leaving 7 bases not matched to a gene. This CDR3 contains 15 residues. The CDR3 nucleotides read TGTGCCAGCAGCTTACACCCCGGGAGGGCTTACGAGCAGTACTTC. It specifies CASSLHPGRAYEQYF.

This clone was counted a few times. The CDR3 protein is CASSLYSGVETQYF. The CDR3 region has the DNA TGTGCCAGCAGTTTATACTCGGGAGTTGAGACCCAGTACTTC. The chain links TRBV27 to TRBJ2-5; maybe TRBD2 (6 bases). The CDR3 runs to 14 residues. From germline, CDR1 is MNHEY and CDR2 SMNVEV (reference sequence). V shed 1 base and J shed 5 bases, with 11 bases lying between them.

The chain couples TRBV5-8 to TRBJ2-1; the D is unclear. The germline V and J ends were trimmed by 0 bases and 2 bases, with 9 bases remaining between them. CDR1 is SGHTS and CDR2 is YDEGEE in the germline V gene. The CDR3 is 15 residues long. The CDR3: CASSLGQVTYNEQFF. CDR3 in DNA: TGTGCCAGCAGCTTGGGGCAGGTCACCTACAATGAGCAGTTCTTC.

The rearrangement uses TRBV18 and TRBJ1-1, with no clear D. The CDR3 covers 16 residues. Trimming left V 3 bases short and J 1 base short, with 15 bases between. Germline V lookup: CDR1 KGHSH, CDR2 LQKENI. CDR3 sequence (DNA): TGTGCCAGCTCACCTCCCCGAGGTGGAGCGAACACTGAAGCTTTCTTT. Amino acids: CASSPPRGGANTEAFF.

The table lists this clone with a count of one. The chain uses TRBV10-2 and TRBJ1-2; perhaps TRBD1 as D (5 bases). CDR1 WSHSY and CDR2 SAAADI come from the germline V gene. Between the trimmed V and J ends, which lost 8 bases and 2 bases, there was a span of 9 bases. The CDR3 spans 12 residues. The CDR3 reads CASSGGNYGYTF. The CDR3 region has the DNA TGCGCCAGCTCGGGGGGGAACTATGGCTACACCTTC.

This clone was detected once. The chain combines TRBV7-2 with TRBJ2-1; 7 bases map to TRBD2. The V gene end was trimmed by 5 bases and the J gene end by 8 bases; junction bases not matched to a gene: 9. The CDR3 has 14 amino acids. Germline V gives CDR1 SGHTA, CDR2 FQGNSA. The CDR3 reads CASSPFGGSDEQFF. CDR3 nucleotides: TGTGCCAGCAGCCCCTTTGGCGGGAGCGATGAGCAGTTCTTC.

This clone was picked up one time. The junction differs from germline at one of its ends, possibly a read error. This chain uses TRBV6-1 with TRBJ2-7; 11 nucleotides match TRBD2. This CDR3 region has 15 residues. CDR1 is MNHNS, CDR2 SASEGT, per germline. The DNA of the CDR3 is TGTGCCAGCAGCGAAGATGGGACTAGCGGTTACGAGCAGTACTTC. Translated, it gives CASSEDGTSGYEQYF.

The CDR3 DNA reads as TGTGCCAGCAGTAAGGGGACTAGCGGGATCGATGAGCAGTTCTTC. This encodes CASSKGTSGIDEQFF. The rearrangement uses TRBV5-4 and TRBJ2-1; 13 bases are a match to TRBD2. The CDR3 runs to 15 residues. CDR1 and CDR2 (germline): SGHNT, YYREEE (reference sequence). Germline trimming cut 5 bases from V and 8 bases from J; bases unmatched to any gene: 7.

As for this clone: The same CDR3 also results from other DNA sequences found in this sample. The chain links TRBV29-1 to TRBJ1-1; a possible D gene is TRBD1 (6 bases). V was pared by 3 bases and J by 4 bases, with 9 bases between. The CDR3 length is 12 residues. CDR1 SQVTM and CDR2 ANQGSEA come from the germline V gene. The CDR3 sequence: CSVDPRGTEAFF. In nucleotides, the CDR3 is TGCAGCGTTGATCCCAGGGGCACTGAAGCTTTCTTT.

The CDR3 loop is CGTKEGARNQPQHF. The CDR3 coding sequence is TGTGGAACTAAGGAGGGGGCGCGGAATCAGCCCCAGCATTTT. This rearrangement joins TRBV28 to TRBJ1-5, with 7 bases that match TRBD1. CDR3 length: 14 residues. Germline CDR1 is MDHEN and CDR2 is SYDVKM.

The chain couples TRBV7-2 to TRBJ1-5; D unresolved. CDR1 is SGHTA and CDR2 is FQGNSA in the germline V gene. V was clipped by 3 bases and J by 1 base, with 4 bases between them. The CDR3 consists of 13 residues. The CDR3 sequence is CASSLASNQPQHF. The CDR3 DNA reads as TGTGCCAGCAGCTTGGCAAGCAATCAGCCCCAGCATTTT.

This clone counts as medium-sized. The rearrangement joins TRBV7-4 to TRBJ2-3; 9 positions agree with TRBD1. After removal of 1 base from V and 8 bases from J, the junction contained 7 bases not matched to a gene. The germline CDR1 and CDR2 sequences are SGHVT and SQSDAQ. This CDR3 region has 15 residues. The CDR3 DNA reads TGTGCCAGCAGCTTAGGCGGGACAGGGACTTGTACGCAGTATTTT. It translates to CASSLGGTGTCTQYF.

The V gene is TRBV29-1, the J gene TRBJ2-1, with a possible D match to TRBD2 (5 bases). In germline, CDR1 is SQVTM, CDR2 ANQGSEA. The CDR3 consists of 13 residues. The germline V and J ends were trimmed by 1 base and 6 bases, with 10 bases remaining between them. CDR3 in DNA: TGCAGCGTTGAAGTTCGGAGGTCCAATGAGCAGTTCTTC. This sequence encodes CSVEVRRSNEQFF.

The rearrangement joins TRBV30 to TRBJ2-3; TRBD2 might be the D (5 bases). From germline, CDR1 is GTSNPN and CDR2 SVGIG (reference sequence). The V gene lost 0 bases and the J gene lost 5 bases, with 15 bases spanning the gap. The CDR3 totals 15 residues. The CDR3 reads CAWSVWETHGDTQYF. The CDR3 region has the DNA TGTGCCTGGAGTGTATGGGAGACTCACGGAGATACGCAGTATTTT.

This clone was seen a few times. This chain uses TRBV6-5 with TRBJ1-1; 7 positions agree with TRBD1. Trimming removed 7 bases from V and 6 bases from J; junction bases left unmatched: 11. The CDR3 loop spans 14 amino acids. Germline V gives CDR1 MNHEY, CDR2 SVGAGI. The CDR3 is CASTYRQGFAEAFF. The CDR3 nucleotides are TGTGCCAGCACCTACAGACAGGGATTCGCTGAAGCTTTCTTT.

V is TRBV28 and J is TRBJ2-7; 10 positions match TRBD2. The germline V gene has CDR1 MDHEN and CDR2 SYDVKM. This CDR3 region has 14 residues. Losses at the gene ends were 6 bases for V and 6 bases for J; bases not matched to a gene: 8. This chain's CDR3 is CASRPSGRASEQYF. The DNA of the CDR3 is TGTGCCAGCAGGCCAAGCGGGAGGGCCTCCGAGCAGTACTTC. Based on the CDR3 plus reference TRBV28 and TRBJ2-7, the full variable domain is DVKVTQSSRYLVKRTGEKVFLECVQDMDHENMFWYRQDPGLGLRLIYFSYDVKMKEKGDIPEGYSVSREKKERFSLILESASTNQTSMYLCASRPSGRASEQYFGPGTRLTVT.

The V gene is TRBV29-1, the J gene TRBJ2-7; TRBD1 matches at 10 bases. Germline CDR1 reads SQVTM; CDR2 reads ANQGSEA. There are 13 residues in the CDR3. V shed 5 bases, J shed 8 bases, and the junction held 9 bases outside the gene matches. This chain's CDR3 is CSVSGQGTMQQYF. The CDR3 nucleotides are TGCAGCGTTTCGGGACAGGGGACGATGCAGCAGTACTTC.

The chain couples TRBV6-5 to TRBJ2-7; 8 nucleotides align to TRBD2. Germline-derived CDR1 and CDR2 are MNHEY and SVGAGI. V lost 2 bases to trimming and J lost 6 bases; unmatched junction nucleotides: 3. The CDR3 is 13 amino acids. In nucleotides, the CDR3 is TGTGCCAGCAGTTACAGCGGGAGATTCGAGCAGTACTTC. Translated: CASSYSGRFEQYF.

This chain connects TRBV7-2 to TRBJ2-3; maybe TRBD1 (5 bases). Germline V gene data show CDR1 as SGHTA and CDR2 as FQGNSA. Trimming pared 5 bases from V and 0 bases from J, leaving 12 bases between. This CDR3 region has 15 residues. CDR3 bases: TGTGCCAGCAGCCGTGACAGATCTAGCACAGATACGCAGTATTTT. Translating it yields CASSRDRSSTDTQYF.

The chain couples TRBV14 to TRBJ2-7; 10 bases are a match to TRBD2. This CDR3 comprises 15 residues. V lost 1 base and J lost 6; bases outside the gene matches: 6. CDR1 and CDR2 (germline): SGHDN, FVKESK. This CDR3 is CASSQVSSGRGEQYF. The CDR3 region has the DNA TGTGCCAGCAGCCAAGTCTCGAGCGGGAGGGGCGAGCAGTACTTC.